This T cell receptor beta chain was captured by sequencing in a study of T cell responses to AZD1222 COVID-19 vaccine. As for this clone: The antigen remains unidentified.

The protocol was immunoSEQ multiplex PCR, while the TCRdb copy is restricted to in-frame clones and leaves out a portion. Altogether 150,000 to 200,000 clones are present, roughly 92% being singletons, with the ten largest covering about 1.5%. The study's findings and limits: Once two AZD1222 doses were given, Spike-specific TCR breadth and depth went up. Spike-spanning, vaccine-associated CD4 TCRs were dominant at 160-218 and 743-854.

The material sequenced was peripheral blood, taken on day 0 of AZD1222 vaccination. This sequence originates from an adult in good health.

CDR3 nucleotide sequence: TGTGCCAGCACCACTTCCGGGATCCGTGTGGGTGAAGCTTTCTTT. Translation: CASTTSGIRVGEAFF. V and J are TRBV28 and TRBJ1-1; D is unclear. Germline lookup yields CDR1 MDHEN and CDR2 SYDVKM. The CDR3 runs 15 residues. Trimming pared 7 bases from V and 7 bases from J, leaving 22 bases between.